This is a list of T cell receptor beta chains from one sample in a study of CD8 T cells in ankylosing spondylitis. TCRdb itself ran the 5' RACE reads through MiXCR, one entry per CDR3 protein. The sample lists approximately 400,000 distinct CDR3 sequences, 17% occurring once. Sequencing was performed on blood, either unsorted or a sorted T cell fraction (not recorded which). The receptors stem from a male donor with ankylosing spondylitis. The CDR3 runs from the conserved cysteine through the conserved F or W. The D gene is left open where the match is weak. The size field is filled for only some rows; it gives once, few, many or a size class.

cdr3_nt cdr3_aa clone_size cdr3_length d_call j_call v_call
TGTGCCAGCATGGTGGGAGGGGATAGCACAGATACGCAGTATTTT CASMVGGDSTDTQYF NA 15 TRBD2 TRBJ2-3 TRBV28
TGTGCCAGCAGCCAATCCCTTGGACGATGGGAAGCTTTCTTT CASSQSLGRWEAFF few 14 NA TRBJ1-1 TRBV16
TGTGCCAGCAGCGCTGAGGCCGGGACTAGCGGCTCTATGGCGCAGTATTTT CASSAEAGTSGSMAQYF NA 17 TRBD2 TRBJ2-3 TRBV9
TGTGCCAGCAGATCTGGGGCAGATACGCAGTATTTT CASRSGADTQYF NA 12 NA TRBJ2-3 TRBV5-6
TGTGCCACCAGCAGAGGGGGTCCCCTCCGAAGGAGCGGGGAGCTGTTTTTT CATSRGGPLRRSGELFF NA 17 NA TRBJ2-2 TRBV15
TGTGCCAGCTCACCAACTAATGCCTACGAGCAGTACTTC CASSPTNAYEQYF NA 13 NA TRBJ2-7 TRBV18
TGCGCCAGCAGCCACCAACTAGCGGGAGATTTTTTCTACGAGCAGTACTTC CASSHQLAGDFFYEQYF NA 17 TRBD2 TRBJ2-7 TRBV4-3
TGTGCCAGCAGCTCCGGGGACAGGGGCCTCTATGGCTACACCTTC CASSSGDRGLYGYTF NA 15 TRBD1 TRBJ1-2 TRBV7-2
TGCAGTGCTCAAGACGGGCGGGGGGGCTACAATGAGCAGTTCTTC CSAQDGRGGYNEQFF few 15 TRBD2 TRBJ2-1 TRBV20-1
TGTGCCAGTAGTAATCCGGGACTAGGGTACTACAATGAGCAGTTCTTC CASSNPGLGYYNEQFF NA 16 TRBD2 TRBJ2-1 TRBV19
TGTGCCAGCAGTTACCCCGGGACAGCTTCCTCCTACGAGCAATACTTC CASSYPGTASSYEQYF NA 16 TRBD1 TRBJ2-7 TRBV6-5
TGTGCCACGAGGGACGGATCTAACTATGGCTACACCTTC CATRDGSNYGYTF few 13 NA TRBJ1-2 TRBV12-3/TRBV12-4
TGTGCCAGCAGCCAGGGGGGGGCCACTGAAGCTTTCTTT CASSQGGATEAFF NA 13 NA TRBJ1-1 TRBV3-1
TGCAGTGCCTCCGTGGCTGAGCAGTTCTTC CSASVAEQFF NA 10 NA TRBJ2-1 TRBV20-1
TGTGCCAGTAGTAGGGGGGAAAGTAACTATGGCTACACCTTC CASSRGESNYGYTF NA 14 NA TRBJ1-2 TRBV19
TGTGCCAGTAGTATCAGTGGGCAGGGTGTGGATACGCAGTATTTT CASSISGQGVDTQYF few 15 NA TRBJ2-3 TRBV19
TGCGCCAGCAGTATTACTCAGCGGGGGGGCCGAGATACGCAGTATTTT CASSITQRGGRDTQYF NA 16 TRBD2 TRBJ2-3 TRBV5-1
TGCGCCAGCAGCGTGACGGGGGGCGCAAACTATGGCTACACCTTC CASSVTGGANYGYTF few 15 NA TRBJ1-2 TRBV5-1
TGTGCCAGCAGCCACGGACTAGCTCCTTCCCAAGAGACCCAGTACTTC CASSHGLAPSQETQYF few 16 TRBD2 TRBJ2-5 TRBV5-4
TGTGCCAGCAGCTACACAGATACGCAGTATTTT CASSYTDTQYF many 11 NA TRBJ2-3 TRBV7-2
TGTGCCAGCCGCACTAGCGGGAACACCGGGGAGCTGTTTTTT CASRTSGNTGELFF few 14 TRBD2 TRBJ2-2 TRBV27
TGTGCCATCAGGGGGGGCCAGAATAATTCACCCCTCCACTTT CAIRGGQNNSPLHF few 14 NA TRBJ1-6 TRBV10-3
TGCAGTGCTAGGGTAGCGGATACCAATGAGCAGTTCTTC CSARVADTNEQFF NA 13 NA TRBJ2-1 TRBV20-1